One sample yielded the 23 T cell receptor beta chains listed below, sequenced in a study of cytomegalovirus exposure and HLA in healthy donors. Both 60 Vbeta primers and 13 Jbeta primers went into the PCR. The table came from immunoSEQ multiplex PCR; TCRdb's copy has only in-frame clones and leaves some out. The sample includes some 100,000 clones, over 60% of them seen just once. The source material was PBMCs. These receptors were obtained from a male donor in good health and CMV-seropositive.

Details on this clone: The same CDR3 arises from other DNA sequences in this sample as well. The chain has TRBV30 and TRBJ1-5; TRBD1 matches at 7 bases. Germline CDR1 GTSNPN, CDR2 SVGIG (reference sequence). The CDR3 is 13 residues long. V lost 3 bases and J lost 2; bases outside the gene matches: 1. The CDR3 loop reads CAWRGQGNQPQHF. The DNA of the CDR3 is TGTGCCTGGAGAGGACAGGGCAATCAGCCCCAGCATTTT.

This rearrangement joins TRBV5-1 to TRBJ2-2, with TRBD1 matching over 9 bases. The CDR3 length is 15 residues. Germline values: CDR1 SGHRS, CDR2 YFSETQ. V gave up 2 bases and J gave up 7 bases; unmatched junction bases: 6. CDR3 loop: CASSFETGGVGELFF. CDR3 in DNA: TGCGCCAGCAGCTTCGAAACAGGGGGCGTCGGGGAGCTGTTTTTT.

The J gene is TRBJ1-2, the V gene TRBV6-5; 8 bases align to TRBD1. Germline CDR1 MNHEY, CDR2 SVGAGI. The CDR3 covers 16 residues. The V gene end was trimmed by 1 base and the J gene end by 5 bases; junction bases not matched to a gene: 9. The DNA for the CDR3 is TGTGCCAGCAGTTACTTGAGAACAGGGGGAGGATATGGCTACACCTTC. It translates to CASSYLRTGGGYGYTF.

The chain has TRBV6-4 and TRBJ1-1; TRBD1 matches 8 bases. V shed 3 bases, J shed 1 base, and the junction held 4 bases outside the gene matches. From germline, CDR1 is MRHNA and CDR2 SNTAGT. The CDR3 spans 15 residues. Written as DNA, the CDR3 is TGTGCCAGCAGTGAAAGGGACAGGCCGAACACTGAAGCTTTCTTT. Its translation is CASSERDRPNTEAFF.

Only a few counts were recorded for this clone. The chain has TRBV10-1 and TRBJ2-7, with 12 positions matching TRBD1. Germline assignment: CDR1 WNHNN and CDR2 SYGVQD (reference sequence). This CDR3 has 16 amino acids. V shed 0 bases and J 4 bases; nucleotides not matched to a gene: 4. This CDR3 reads CASSESGTGGRYEQYF. The CDR3 bases are TGCGCCAGCAGTGAGTCCGGGACAGGGGGCAGATACGAGCAGTACTTC.

The chain joins TRBV7-2 to TRBJ1-3; TRBD1 might be the D (5 bases). Trimming removed 5 bases from V and 0 bases from J, with 8 bases in between. CDR3 size: 14 residues. CDR1 and CDR2 (germline): SGHTA, FQGNSA. CDR3 coding DNA: TGTGCCAGCAGCCCACAGGTCTCTGGAAACACCATATATTTT. Residues: CASSPQVSGNTIYF.

The chain recombines TRBV5-1 with TRBJ1-3; D possibly corresponds to TRBD1 (6 bases). The length of the CDR3 is 14 residues. The germline V and J ends were trimmed by 2 bases and 4 bases, with 10 bases remaining between them. Germline V lookup: CDR1 SGHRS, CDR2 YFSETQ. The CDR3 is CASSLTGIGNTIYF. CDR3 nucleotide sequence: TGCGCCAGCAGCTTAACAGGGATCGGAAACACCATATATTTT.

V gene TRBV2 combines with J gene TRBJ2-1; TRBD1 is a possible D gene (6 bases). The CDR3 extends over 16 amino acids. The germline CDR1 and CDR2 sequences are SNHLY and FYNNEI. V was cut by 1 base and J by 9 bases, with 19 bases left in between. In DNA, the CDR3 is TGTGCCAGCAGTGAAGGGTACATCACAGGGCCTGTTGAGCAGTTCTTC. Translated: CASSEGYITGPVEQFF.

The gene calls are TRBV29-1 and TRBJ2-5; tentative D call: TRBD1 (6 bases). The V end was cut by 7 bases, the J end by 4 bases, with 10 bases between. The CDR3 length is 11 residues. Germline V gene lookup returns CDR1 SQVTM and CDR2 ANQGSEA. This chain's CDR3 is CSAYRAETQYF. CDR3 nucleotide sequence: TGCAGCGCCTACAGGGCAGAGACCCAGTACTTC.

The V gene is TRBV9, the J gene TRBJ2-7, with 10 bases that match TRBD2. CDR1 and CDR2 from the germline V gene are SGDLS and YYNGEE. This CDR3 has 14 amino acids. V lost 1 base, J lost 6 bases, and 4 bases stayed unmatched. CDR3 nucleotide sequence: TGTGCCAGCAGCGTACCTAGCGGGGGAGGCGAGCAGTACTTC. As protein: CASSVPSGGGEQYF.

The V and J genes are TRBV19 and TRBJ1-1; TRBD1 is a possible D gene (5 bases). Germline V gene sequence: CDR1 LNHDA, CDR2 SQIVND (reference sequence). CDR3 length: 13 amino acids. V dropped 9 bases and J dropped 6 bases, with 17 bases sitting between them. The chain's CDR3 is CASSGEGRAEAFF. CDR3 DNA sequence: TGTGCCAGCTCCGGGGAGGGGAGGGCTGAAGCTTTCTTT.

This clone was counted between two and nine times. V usage is TRBV28 and J usage is TRBJ1-4; D is perhaps TRBD1 (6 bases). The V and J ends lost 6 bases and 8 bases respectively, with 16 bases between them. CDR1 is MDHEN and CDR2 is SYDVKM in the germline V gene. This CDR3 contains 14 residues. CDR3 loop: CASSPGGQGEKLFF. The DNA of the CDR3 is TGTGCCAGCAGCCCCGGCGGCCAGGGGGAAAAACTGTTTTTT.

The chain has TRBV19 and TRBJ2-2; TRBD1 matches at 8 bases. The CDR3 is 19 amino acids. J lost 5 bases, V lost 2 bases, and 16 bases had no gene match. Per germline, CDR1 LNHDA and CDR2 SQIVND (reference sequence). CDR3 bases: TGTGCCAGTAGTATAAGTAGGAGGACAGGGACTCGACGAACCGGGGAGCTGTTTTTT. Its translation is CASSISRRTGTRRTGELFF. The full variable domain, completed using reference TRBV19 and TRBJ2-2, is DGGITQSPKYLFRKEGQNVTLSCEQNLNHDAMYWYRQDPGQGLRLIYYSQIVNDFQKGDIAEGYSVSREKKESFPLTVTSAQKNPTAFYLCASSISRRTGTRRTGELFFGEGSRLTVL.

The chain couples TRBV11-2 to TRBJ1-2, with unresolved D. CDR1 is SGHAT, CDR2 FQNNGV, per germline. The CDR3 runs to 15 residues. The germline V and J ends were trimmed by 3 bases and 4 bases, with 15 bases remaining between them. The chain's CDR3 is CASSFIRGWSYGYTF. The CDR3 coding sequence is TGTGCCAGCAGCTTTATACGAGGATGGAGCTATGGCTACACCTTC.

The rearrangement uses TRBV30 and TRBJ1-1, with 8 bases identical to TRBD1. The CDR3 is 12 residues long. V dropped 7 bases and J dropped 3; count of bases not matched to a gene: 4. From germline, CDR1 is GTSNPN and CDR2 SVGIG (reference sequence). The CDR3 sequence is CALDRADTEAFF. DNA of the CDR3: TGTGCCTTGGACAGGGCTGACACTGAAGCTTTCTTT.

This chain uses TRBV4-3 with TRBJ2-2; D uncertain. V dropped 0 bases and J dropped 3 bases, with 20 bases sitting between them. The germline V gene has CDR1 LGHNA and CDR2 YSLEER. The CDR3 contains 19 residues. CDR3 residues: CASSQEARRSLWDTGELFF. The CDR3 coding sequence is TGCGCCAGCAGCCAAGAGGCTCGGAGATCTCTGTGGGACACCGGGGAGCTGTTTTTT.

J is TRBJ2-1 and V is TRBV5-6, with 7 bases aligning to TRBD1. J gave up 3 bases and V 4 bases, and 13 bases lay outside the gene matches. Per germline, CDR1 SGHDT and CDR2 YYEEEE. The CDR3 is 17 residues long. The CDR3 region has the DNA TGTGCCAGCAGCCTTGATGCCCTAGGGACAGTCTACAATGAGCAGTTCTTC. Its protein product is CASSLDALGTVYNEQFF.

For the CDR3, the DNA is TGTGCCACCAGCACTGCAGGGGGCAGGACCTACAATGAGCAGTTCTTC. It codes for CATSTAGGRTYNEQFF. The chain uses TRBV15 and TRBJ2-1, with 8 bases aligning to TRBD1. This CDR3 spans 16 amino acids. Trimming at V came to 4 bases and at J to 2 bases, leaving 7 bases not matched to a gene. Germline CDR1 LNHNV, CDR2 YYDKDF (reference sequence). The whole variable domain, remainder taken from reference TRBV15 and TRBJ2-1, is DAMVIQNPRYQVTQFGKPVTLSCSQTLNHNVMYWYQQKSSQAPKLLFHYYDKDFNNEADTPDNFQSRRPNTSFCFLDIRSPGLGDTAMYLCATSTAGGRTYNEQFFGPGTRLTVL.

V and J are TRBV2 and TRBJ1-5, with 8 bases identical to TRBD1. The ends lost 6 bases at V and 4 bases at J; junction bases unmatched: 11. The CDR3 runs to 16 residues. CDR1 and CDR2 from the germline V gene are SNHLY and FYNNEI. CDR3: CASRGYTGGGNQPQHF. In DNA form, the CDR3 reads TGTGCCAGCAGAGGATATACAGGGGGAGGGAATCAGCCCCAGCATTTT.

The CDR3 is CASSFEFGEREKLFF. Here the CDR3 DNA reads TGCGCCAGCAGCTTCGAGTTCGGGGAGAGGGAAAAACTGTTTTTT. V gene TRBV5-1 combines with J gene TRBJ1-4; D is unclear. Germline assignment: CDR1 SGHRS and CDR2 YFSETQ. This CDR3 region has 15 residues. The ends were cut back, 2 bases at V and 8 bases at J, with 16 bases in the middle.

Here the CDR3 DNA reads TGTGCCAGCAGTGGCAGACAGGGGGATACGCAGTATTTT. Protein sequence: CASSGRQGDTQYF. V is TRBV6-1 and J is TRBJ2-3; 8 bases align to TRBD1. V shed 4 bases and J 6 bases; nucleotides not matched to a gene: 3. Germline CDR1 reads MNHNS; CDR2 reads SASEGT. CDR3 size: 13 residues.

V is TRBV2 and J is TRBJ1-6; a possible D gene is TRBD1 (6 bases). The CDR3 is 14 residues long. V lost 8 bases to trimming and J lost 9 bases, with 17 bases between them. Germline CDR1 and CDR2: SNHLY and FYNNEI. The CDR3 loop is CASRVTGTASPLHF. The CDR3 DNA sequence: TGTGCCAGCCGAGTAACAGGGACGGCTTCACCCCTCCACTTT.

V and J are TRBV6-6 and TRBJ1-2; D is undetermined. CDR1 is MNHNY and CDR2 is SVGAGI in the germline V gene (reference sequence). There are 16 residues in the CDR3. V gave up 2 bases and J gave up 8 bases, with 21 bases separating them. The DNA for the CDR3 is TGTGCCAGCAGTTACCGAGTGGGAGCGGGGATTGAAGGCTACACCTTC. Residues: CASSYRVGAGIEGYTF.